Presented here are 19 T cell receptor beta chains from one specimen sequenced in a study of metastatic and nonmetastatic thyroid tumors (TCRdb year 2020). To prepare the library, PCR was applied. TCRdb shows the sequencer as Illumina HiSeq 4000. TCRdb reprocessing: public reads trimmed at Q25 with fastp, clones called with MiXCR, in-frame beta chains kept. The sample records about 33,000 clones, roughly a tenth of which are singletons. Approximately 16% of the sample belongs to the ten largest clones. No treatment had been received by any patient before thyroid surgery. The specimen sequenced was blood. These receptors came from a female donor with papillary thyroid cancer or a benign thyroid nodule (not recorded which). Some clones in this sample may be carry-over from other donors' samples.

This clone was recorded many times. The chain is built from TRBV10-1 and TRBJ2-1, with 8 bases that match TRBD1. Looked up from germline, CDR1 is WNHNN and CDR2 is SYGVQD (reference sequence). J was trimmed by 8 bases and V by 3 bases; bases with no gene match: 9. The length of the CDR3 is 15 residues. The CDR3 sequence: CASSDQGARLDEQFF. The CDR3 DNA sequence: TGCGCCAGCAGTGATCAGGGGGCGCGTTTAGATGAGCAGTTCTTC.

This clone was counted at least ten times. The genes are TRBV3-1 and TRBJ2-7, with 8 bases lining up with TRBD2. CDR3 length: 15 residues. In germline, CDR1 is LGHDT, CDR2 YNNKEL (reference sequence). Trimming at V came to 1 base and at J to 0 bases, leaving 2 bases not matched to a gene. The CDR3 DNA reads as TGTGCCAGCAGCCAAGGAGCGGGGGTCTCCTACGAGCAGTACTTC. Translating it yields CASSQGAGVSYEQYF.

The chain joins TRBV20-1 to TRBJ2-7, with TRBD1 identical over 11 bases. V shed 3 bases and J 4 bases; nucleotides not matched to a gene: 8. Germline values: CDR1 DFQATT, CDR2 SNEGSKA (reference sequence). The CDR3 is made up of 15 amino acids. CDR3 sequence (DNA): TGCAGTGCTAGTCCGGGACAGGGGGGCAAGTACGAGCAGTACTTC. Residues: CSASPGQGGKYEQYF.

The CDR3 DNA sequence: TGTGCCAGCAGCGTAGGTAGCAGGGTACTCGCTAGCACAGATACGCAGTATTTT. Encoded protein: CASSVGSRVLASTDTQYF. This sequence joins TRBV9 and TRBJ2-3; D possibly corresponds to TRBD1 (5 bases). There are 18 residues in the CDR3. Germline loops: CDR1 SGDLS, CDR2 YYNGEE. Trimming shortened V by 0 bases and J by 0 bases, and 17 bases separated the two germline ends. Full variable domain (outside the CDR3, taken from reference TRBV9 and TRBJ2-3): DSGVTQTPKHLITATGQRVTLRCSPRSGDLSVYWYQQSLDQGLQFLIQYYNGEERAKGNILERFSAQQFPDLHSELNLSSLELGDSALYFCASSVGSRVLASTDTQYFGPGTRLTVL.

The table lists this clone with many counts. The CDR3 DNA reads as TGCGCCAGCAGCTTGGGGGGGACAGGGTACTACGAGCAGTACTTC. It specifies CASSLGGTGYYEQYF. This chain links TRBV5-1 with TRBJ2-7, with 9 bases lining up with TRBD1. Germline-derived CDR1 and CDR2 are SGHRS and YFSETQ. J lost 3 bases, V lost 0 bases, and 4 bases had no gene match. This CDR3 is 15 amino acids long.

This clone appeared many times. V gene TRBV10-3 combines with J gene TRBJ2-5, with a weak D call TRBD1 (5 bases). CDR1 is ENHRY and CDR2 is SYGVKD in the germline V gene. The V and J ends lost 6 bases and 2 bases respectively, with 10 bases between them. The CDR3 is 13 residues long. This CDR3 is CAISKQVQETQYF. The CDR3 coding sequence is TGTGCCATCAGCAAACAGGTTCAAGAGACCCAGTACTTC.

By proportion, this clone is medium-sized. V gene TRBV20-1 combines with J gene TRBJ2-1; TRBD2 aligns across 9 bases. Losses at the gene ends were 1 base for V and 5 bases for J; bases not matched to a gene: 0. CDR1 and CDR2 (germline): DFQATT, SNEGSKA (reference sequence). The CDR3 runs 13 residues. The CDR3 DNA reads as TGCAGTGCTAGAGGGACTAGCGACAATGAGCAGTTCTTC. As protein: CSARGTSDNEQFF.

The chain links TRBV11-2 to TRBJ2-3; D perhaps matches TRBD2 (6 bases). V lost 0 bases and J 2 bases, leaving 9 bases between the germline ends. Germline CDR1 SGHAT, CDR2 FQNNGV. The CDR3 covers 15 residues. The CDR3 spells CASSLDGGTTDTQYF. The CDR3 DNA reads as TGTGCCAGCAGCTTAGATGGCGGGACCACAGATACGCAGTATTTT.

There are a few counts of this clone. The chain is built from TRBV5-6 and TRBJ2-7; TRBD1 matches at 7 bases. V lost 4 bases, J lost 6 bases, and 13 bases stayed unmatched. This CDR3 region has 15 residues. CDR1 and CDR2 from the germline V gene are SGHDT and YYEEEE. The chain's CDR3 is CASSTNNLQGTEQYF. CDR3 DNA sequence: TGTGCCAGCAGCACGAACAATTTACAGGGGACCGAGCAGTACTTC.

Ten or more counts support this clone. This chain connects TRBV5-6 to TRBJ2-7; 13 bases are shared with TRBD2. CDR3 length equals 15 residues. Germline values: CDR1 SGHDT, CDR2 YYEEEE. V was clipped by 4 bases and J by 3 bases; unmatched bases: 4. CDR3 protein: CASSPGLAGIYEQYF. The DNA for the CDR3 is TGTGCCAGCAGCCCGGGACTAGCGGGAATCTACGAGCAGTACTTC.

This clone has at least ten counts. The rearrangement uses TRBV20-1 and TRBJ2-1, with D tentatively TRBD1 (5 bases). The germline V gene has CDR1 DFQATT and CDR2 SNEGSKA (reference sequence). The CDR3 extends over 14 amino acids. V gave up 0 bases and J gave up 7 bases, with 13 bases separating them. CDR3 sequence (DNA): TGCAGTGCTAGAGATCTGGGCAGGGCAAATGAGCAGTTCTTC. Its translation: CSARDLGRANEQFF.

This clone was seen repeatedly, ten times or more. V is TRBV4-1 and J is TRBJ2-7; D remains ambiguous. The CDR3 sequence is 15 residues long. In germline, CDR1 is MGHRA, CDR2 YSYEKL. V lost 0 bases and J lost 0, with 9 bases in between. The CDR3 nucleotides are TGCGCCAGCAGCCAAGAGGGCGTAAACTCCTACGAGCAGTACTTC. Protein sequence: CASSQEGVNSYEQYF.

At least ten counts were recorded for this clone. The chain combines TRBV27 with TRBJ2-3, with 8 bases identical to TRBD1. Germline CDR1 MNHEY, CDR2 SMNVEV (reference sequence). The CDR3 totals 14 residues. V trimming: 5 bases; J trimming: 6 bases; junction bases outside the gene matches: 7. CDR3 region: CASSLGQGTDTQYF. CDR3 nucleotides: TGTGCCAGCAGTCTCGGACAGGGTACGGATACGCAGTATTTT.

This clone was detected many times. Additional DNA sequences in this sample encode the identical CDR3. The rearrangement joins TRBV7-8 to TRBJ1-1, with no clear D. In germline, CDR1 is SGHVS, CDR2 FQNEAQ. V lost 5 bases, J lost 2 bases, and 18 bases lay in between. The CDR3 consists of 16 residues. In nucleotides, the CDR3 is TGTGCCAGCAGCCCGCGGACGTGGCGGGCAAACACTGAAGCTTTCTTT. Translation gives CASSPRTWRANTEAFF.

The genes are TRBV5-8 and TRBJ2-2, with TRBD1 identical over 8 bases. This CDR3 contains 16 residues. The junction had 8 bases not matched to a gene; V was cut back by 4 bases and J by 3 bases. Germline lookup yields CDR1 SGHTS and CDR2 YDEGEE. The CDR3 reads CASSPRTGLYTGELFF. The CDR3 nucleotides read TGTGCCAGCAGCCCCCGGACAGGGCTTTACACCGGGGAGCTGTTTTTT.

This clone has ten or more counts. The chain joins TRBV11-3 to TRBJ2-5; 11 nucleotides match TRBD2. The CDR3 sequence is 16 residues long. Germline V CDR1 and CDR2: SGHNT, YENEEA. After removal of 4 bases from V and 1 base from J, the junction contained 5 bases not matched to a gene. The CDR3 DNA is TGTGCCAGCAGCTCGCGACTAGCGGGGAGCCAAGAGACCCAGTACTTC. It translates to CASSSRLAGSQETQYF.

This clone was seen many times. The chain couples TRBV20-1 to TRBJ1-2; 12 bases are shared with TRBD1. CDR3 length: 14 residues. Germline V CDR1 and CDR2: DFQATT, SNEGSKA (reference sequence). The V segment lost 6 bases and the J segment 7 bases; nucleotides outside the gene matches: 9. For the CDR3, the DNA is TGCAGTGCCGAGGGGACAGGGGGCTATGTTGGCTACACCTTC. Its protein is CSAEGTGGYVGYTF.

The table lists this clone with many counts. V and J are TRBV12-3 or TRBV12-4 and TRBJ2-5; D unresolved. The CDR3 length is 13 residues. V lost 6 bases to trimming and J lost 5 bases, with 13 bases between them. The CDR3 region has the DNA TGTGCCAGCAGACAAGCCCGCGTGGAGACCCAGTACTTC. It yields the protein CASRQARVETQYF.

Ten or more counts support this clone. The chain couples TRBV28 to TRBJ1-2; D uncertain. CDR3 length: 13 amino acids. V was clipped by 6 bases and J by 0 bases, with 8 bases between them. Germline CDR1 MDHEN, CDR2 SYDVKM. This CDR3 reads CASRDGTNYGYTF. The CDR3 region has the DNA TGTGCCAGCAGGGACGGAACTAACTATGGCTACACCTTC.